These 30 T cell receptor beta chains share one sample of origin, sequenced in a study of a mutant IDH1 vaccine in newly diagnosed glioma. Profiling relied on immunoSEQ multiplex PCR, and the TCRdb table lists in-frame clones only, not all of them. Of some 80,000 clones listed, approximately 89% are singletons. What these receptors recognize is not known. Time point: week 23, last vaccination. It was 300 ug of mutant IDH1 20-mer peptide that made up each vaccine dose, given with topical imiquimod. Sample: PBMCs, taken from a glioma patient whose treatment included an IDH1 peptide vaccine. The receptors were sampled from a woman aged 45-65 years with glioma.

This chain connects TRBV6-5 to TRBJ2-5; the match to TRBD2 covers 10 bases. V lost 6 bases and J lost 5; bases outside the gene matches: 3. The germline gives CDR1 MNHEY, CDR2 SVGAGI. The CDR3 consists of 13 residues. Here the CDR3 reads CASRGTSVETQYF. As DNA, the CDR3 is TGTGCCAGCAGGGGGACTAGCGTGGAGACCCAGTACTTC.

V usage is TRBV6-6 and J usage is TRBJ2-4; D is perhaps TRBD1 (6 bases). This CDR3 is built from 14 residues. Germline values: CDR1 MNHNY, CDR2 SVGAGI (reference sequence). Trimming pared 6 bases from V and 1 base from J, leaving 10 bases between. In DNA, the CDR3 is TGTGCCAGCAGCCCAACAGGGGCCAAAAACATTCAGTACTTC. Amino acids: CASSPTGAKNIQYF.

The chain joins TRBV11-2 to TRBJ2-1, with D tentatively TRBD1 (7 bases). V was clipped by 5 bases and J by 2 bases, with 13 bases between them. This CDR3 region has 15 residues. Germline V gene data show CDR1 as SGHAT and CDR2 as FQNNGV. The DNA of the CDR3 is TGTGCCAGCAGCCCAATCAGGGGGGCCTACAATGAGCAGTTCTTC. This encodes CASSPIRGAYNEQFF.

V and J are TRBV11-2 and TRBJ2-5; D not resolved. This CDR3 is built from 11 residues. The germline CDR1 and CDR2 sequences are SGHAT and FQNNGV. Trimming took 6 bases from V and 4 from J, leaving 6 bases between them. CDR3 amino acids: CASREGETQYF. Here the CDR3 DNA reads TGTGCCAGCAGGGAAGGAGAGACCCAGTACTTC. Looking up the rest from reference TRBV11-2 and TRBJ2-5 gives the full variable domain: EAGVAQSPRYKIIEKRQSVAFWCNPISGHATLYWYQQILGQGPKLLIQFQNNGVVDDSQLPKDRFSAERLKGVDSTLKIQPAKLEDSAVYLCASREGETQYFGPGTRLLVL.

The CDR3 sequence: CASSRSSTGAILPQHF. The CDR3 DNA reads TGTGCCAGTAGCCGTTCTTCGACAGGGGCCATTCTGCCCCAGCATTTT. The chain couples TRBV19 to TRBJ1-5, with TRBD1 matching 8 bases. The V gene end was trimmed by 6 bases and the J gene end by 9 bases; junction bases not matched to a gene: 16. The CDR3 sequence is 16 residues long. Germline lookup yields CDR1 LNHDA and CDR2 SQIVND (reference sequence).

Written as DNA, the CDR3 is TGTGCCAGCAGTTGGAGCGGGAGGACGGAGACCCAGTACTTC. It is translated as CASSWSGRTETQYF. The V and J genes are TRBV27 and TRBJ2-5, with 9 bases that match TRBD2. Germline V gene lookup returns CDR1 MNHEY and CDR2 SMNVEV (reference sequence). V lost 4 bases to trimming and J lost 5 bases; unmatched junction nucleotides: 5. The CDR3 loop spans 14 amino acids.

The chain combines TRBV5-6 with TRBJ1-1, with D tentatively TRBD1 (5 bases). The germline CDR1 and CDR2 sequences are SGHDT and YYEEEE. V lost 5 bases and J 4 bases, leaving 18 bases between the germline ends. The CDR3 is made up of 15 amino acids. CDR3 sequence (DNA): TGTGCCAGCAGTTCCCTCAGGGAAGAGGGCACTGAAGCTTTCTTT. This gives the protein CASSSLREEGTEAFF.

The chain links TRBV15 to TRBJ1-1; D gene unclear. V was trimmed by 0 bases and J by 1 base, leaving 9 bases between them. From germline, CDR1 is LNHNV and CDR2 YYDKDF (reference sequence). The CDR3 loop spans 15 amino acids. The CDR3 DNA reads TGTGCCACCAGCAGAGATAAGGGCTCGAACACTGAAGCTTTCTTT. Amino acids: CATSRDKGSNTEAFF.

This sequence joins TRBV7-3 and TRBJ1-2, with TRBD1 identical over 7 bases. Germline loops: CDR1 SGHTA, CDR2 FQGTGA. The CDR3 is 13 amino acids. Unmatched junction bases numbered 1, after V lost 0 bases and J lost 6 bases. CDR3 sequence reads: CASSLTGGDGYTF. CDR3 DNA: TGTGCCAGCAGCTTAACAGGGGGCGATGGCTACACCTTC.

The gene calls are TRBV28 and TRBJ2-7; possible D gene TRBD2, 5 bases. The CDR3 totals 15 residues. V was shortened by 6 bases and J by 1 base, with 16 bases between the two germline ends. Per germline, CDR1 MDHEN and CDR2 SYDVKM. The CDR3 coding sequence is TGTGCCAGCAGCGGTAAGGGAGAGGGTTCCTACGAGCAGTACTTC. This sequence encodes CASSGKGEGSYEQYF.

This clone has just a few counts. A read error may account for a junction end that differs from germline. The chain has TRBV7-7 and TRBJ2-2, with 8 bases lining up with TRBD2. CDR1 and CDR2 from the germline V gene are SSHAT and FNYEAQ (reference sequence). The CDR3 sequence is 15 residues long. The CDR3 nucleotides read TGTGCTAGCAGCCTGCGGGAGGCTAACACCGGGGAGCTGTTTTTT. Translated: CASSLREANTGELFF.

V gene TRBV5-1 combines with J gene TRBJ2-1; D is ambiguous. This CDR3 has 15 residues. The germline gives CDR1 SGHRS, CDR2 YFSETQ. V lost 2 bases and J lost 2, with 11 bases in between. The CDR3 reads CASSLGPPTYNEQFF. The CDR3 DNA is TGCGCCAGCAGCTTAGGCCCCCCTACCTACAATGAGCAGTTCTTC. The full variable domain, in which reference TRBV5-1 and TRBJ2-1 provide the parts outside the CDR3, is KAGVTQTPRYLIKTRGQQVTLSCSPISGHRSVSWYQQTPGQGLQFLFEYFSETQRNKGNFPGRFSGRQFSNSRSEMNVSTLELGDSALYLCASSLGPPTYNEQFFGPGTRLTVL.

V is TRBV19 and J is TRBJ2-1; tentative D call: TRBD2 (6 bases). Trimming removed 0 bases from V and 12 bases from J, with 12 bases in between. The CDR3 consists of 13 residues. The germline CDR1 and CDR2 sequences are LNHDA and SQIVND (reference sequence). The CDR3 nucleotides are TGTGCCAGTAGTATAGACCAGGGAGGATGGCAGTTCTTC. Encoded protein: CASSIDQGGWQFF. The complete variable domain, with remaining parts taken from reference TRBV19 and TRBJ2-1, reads DGGITQSPKYLFRKEGQNVTLSCEQNLNHDAMYWYRQDPGQGLRLIYYSQIVNDFQKGDIAEGYSVSREKKESFPLTVTSAQKNPTAFYLCASSIDQGGWQFFGPGTRLTVL.

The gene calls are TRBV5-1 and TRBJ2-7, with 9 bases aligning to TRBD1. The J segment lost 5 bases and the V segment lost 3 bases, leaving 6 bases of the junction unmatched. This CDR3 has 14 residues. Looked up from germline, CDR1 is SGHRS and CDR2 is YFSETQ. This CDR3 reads CASSSGQGINEQYF. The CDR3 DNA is TGCGCCAGCAGCTCCGGACAGGGGATCAACGAGCAGTACTTC.

CDR3 sequence reads: CASSENLGQGWDTQYF. CDR3 nucleotide sequence: TGTGCCAGCAGTGAAAATCTAGGACAGGGGTGGGATACGCAGTATTTT. V usage is TRBV6-1 and J usage is TRBJ2-3; 9 nucleotides match TRBD1. Trimming at V came to 2 bases and at J to 6 bases, leaving 9 bases not matched to a gene. Germline V lookup: CDR1 MNHNS, CDR2 SASEGT. This CDR3 is built from 16 residues.

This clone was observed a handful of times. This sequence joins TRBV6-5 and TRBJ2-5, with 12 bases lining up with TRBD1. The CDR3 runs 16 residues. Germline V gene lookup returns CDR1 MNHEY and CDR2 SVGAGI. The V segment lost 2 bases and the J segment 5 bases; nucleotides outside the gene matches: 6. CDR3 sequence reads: CASSYTGQGAWETQYF. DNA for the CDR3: TGTGCCAGCAGTTACACGGGACAGGGGGCTTGGGAGACCCAGTACTTC.

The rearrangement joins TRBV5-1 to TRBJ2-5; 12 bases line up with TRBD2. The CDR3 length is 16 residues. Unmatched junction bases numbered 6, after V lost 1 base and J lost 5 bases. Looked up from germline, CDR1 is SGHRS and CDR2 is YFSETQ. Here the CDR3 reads CASSLFLAGGEETQYF. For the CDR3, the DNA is TGCGCCAGCAGCTTGTTCCTAGCGGGGGGGGAGGAGACCCAGTACTTC.

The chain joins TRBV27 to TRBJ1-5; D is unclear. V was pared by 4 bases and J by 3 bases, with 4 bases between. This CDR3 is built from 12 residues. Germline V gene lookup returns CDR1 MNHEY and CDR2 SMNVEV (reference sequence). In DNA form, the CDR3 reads TGTGCCAGCAGTTCCATCAATCAGCCCCAGCATTTT. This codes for CASSSINQPQHF.

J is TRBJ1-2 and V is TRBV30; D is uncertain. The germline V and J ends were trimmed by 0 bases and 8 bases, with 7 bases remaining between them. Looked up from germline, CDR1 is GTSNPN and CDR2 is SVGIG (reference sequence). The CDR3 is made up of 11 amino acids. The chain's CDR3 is CAWSVMGGYTF. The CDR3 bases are TGTGCCTGGAGTGTAATGGGAGGCTACACCTTC.

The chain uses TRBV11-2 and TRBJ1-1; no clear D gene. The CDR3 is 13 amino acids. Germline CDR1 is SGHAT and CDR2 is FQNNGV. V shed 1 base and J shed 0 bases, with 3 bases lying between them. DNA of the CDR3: TGTGCCAGCAGCTTAGGGCTGAACACTGAAGCTTTCTTT. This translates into CASSLGLNTEAFF.

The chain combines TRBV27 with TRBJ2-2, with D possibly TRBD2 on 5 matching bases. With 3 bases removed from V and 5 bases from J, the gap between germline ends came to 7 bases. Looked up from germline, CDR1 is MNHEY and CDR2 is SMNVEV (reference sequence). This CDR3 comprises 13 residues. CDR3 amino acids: CASSFGLTGELFF. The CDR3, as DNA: TGTGCCAGCAGTTTCGGACTGACCGGGGAGCTGTTTTTT.

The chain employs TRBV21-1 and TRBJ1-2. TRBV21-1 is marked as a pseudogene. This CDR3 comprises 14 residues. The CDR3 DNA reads TGTGCCAGCAGCAAAGTGGGCCGGGGGGATGGCTACACCTTC. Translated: CASSKVGRGDGYTF.

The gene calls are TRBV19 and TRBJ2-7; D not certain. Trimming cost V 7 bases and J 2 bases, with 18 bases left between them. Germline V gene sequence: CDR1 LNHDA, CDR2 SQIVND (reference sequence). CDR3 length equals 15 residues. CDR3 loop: CASNPGHGPTYEQYF. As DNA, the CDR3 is TGTGCCAGTAACCCAGGCCACGGACCAACCTACGAGCAGTACTTC.

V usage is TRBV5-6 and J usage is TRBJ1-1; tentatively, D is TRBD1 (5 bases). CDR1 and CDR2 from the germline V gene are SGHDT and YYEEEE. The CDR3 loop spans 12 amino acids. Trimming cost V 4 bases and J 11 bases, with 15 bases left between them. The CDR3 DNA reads TGTGCCAGCAGCGCCCGGACACTGAATGCTTTCTTT. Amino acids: CASSARTLNAFF.

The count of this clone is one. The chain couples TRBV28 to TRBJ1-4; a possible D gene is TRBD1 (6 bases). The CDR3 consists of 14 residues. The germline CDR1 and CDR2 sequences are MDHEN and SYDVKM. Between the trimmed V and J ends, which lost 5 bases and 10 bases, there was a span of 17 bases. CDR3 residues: CASSPIQGWGKLFF. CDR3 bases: TGTGCCAGCAGTCCCATACAGGGATGGGGAAAACTGTTTTTT.

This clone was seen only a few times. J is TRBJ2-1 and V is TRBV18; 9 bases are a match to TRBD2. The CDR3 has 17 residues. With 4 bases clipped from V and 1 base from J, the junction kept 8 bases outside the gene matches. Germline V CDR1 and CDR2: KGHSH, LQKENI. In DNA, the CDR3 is TGTGCCAGCTCACGATTGCGGGAGGGCCTTTCCTACAATGAGCAGTTCTTC. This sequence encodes CASSRLREGLSYNEQFF.

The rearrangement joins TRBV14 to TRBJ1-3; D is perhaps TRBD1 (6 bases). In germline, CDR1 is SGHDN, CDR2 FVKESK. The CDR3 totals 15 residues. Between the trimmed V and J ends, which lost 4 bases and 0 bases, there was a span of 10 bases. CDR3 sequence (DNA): TGTGCCAGCAGCCCCAGGGGCGCCTCTGGAAACACCATATATTTT. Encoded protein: CASSPRGASGNTIYF.

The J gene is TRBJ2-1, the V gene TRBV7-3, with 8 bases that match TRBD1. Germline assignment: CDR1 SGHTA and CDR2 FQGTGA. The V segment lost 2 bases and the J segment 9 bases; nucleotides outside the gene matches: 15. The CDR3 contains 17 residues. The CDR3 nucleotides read TGTGCCAGCAGCTTAGCTGGCCAGGGGGCGGGATCTCGTGAGCAGTTCTTC. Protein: CASSLAGQGAGSREQFF.

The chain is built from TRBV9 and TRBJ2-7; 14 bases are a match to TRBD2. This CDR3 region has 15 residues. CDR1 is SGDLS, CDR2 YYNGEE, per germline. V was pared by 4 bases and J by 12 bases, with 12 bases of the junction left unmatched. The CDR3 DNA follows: TGTGCCAGCAGCCCGCGCTCCGGGACTAGCGGGAGTAGGTACTTC. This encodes CASSPRSGTSGSRYF.

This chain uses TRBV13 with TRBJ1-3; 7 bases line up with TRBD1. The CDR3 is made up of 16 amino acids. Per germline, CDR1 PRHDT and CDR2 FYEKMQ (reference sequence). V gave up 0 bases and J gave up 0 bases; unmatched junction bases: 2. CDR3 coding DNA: TGTGCCAGCAGCTTAGGGACAGGGTCCTCTGGAAACACCATATATTTT. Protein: CASSLGTGSSGNTIYF.